The 10 T cell receptor beta chains presented below share a single source sample, sequenced in a study of T-cell reconstitution after alpha-beta-depleted transplantation in children. Preparation of the TCRbeta library was carried out with unique molecular identifiers. TCRdb reprocessed the PCR reads with MiXCR, giving one entry per CDR3 protein. This table holds 600,000 to 700,000 distinct CDR3 sequences, roughly 14% found once. This sample comprised PBMCs, obtained before TCRalphabeta/CD19-depleted stem cell transplant. These receptors all come from a girl aged 2 to 10 with congenital amegakaryocytic thrombocytopenia, due to receive a stem cell transplant.

This clonotype was detected ten times or more. The chain uses TRBV27 and TRBJ1-1, with 7 bases fitting TRBD1. The CDR3 sequence is 14 residues long. The germline CDR1 and CDR2 sequences are MNHEY and SMNVEV (reference sequence). The junction had 6 bases not matched to a gene; V was cut back by 6 bases and J by 2 bases. The CDR3 spells CASSQGGYNTEAFF. In DNA, the CDR3 is TGTGCCAGCAGCCAGGGGGGTTACAACACTGAAGCTTTCTTT.

The chain links TRBV11-2 to TRBJ1-5; tentative D call: TRBD1 (5 bases). In germline, CDR1 is SGHAT, CDR2 FQNNGV. The CDR3 length is 14 residues. Trimming pared 5 bases from V and 6 bases from J, leaving 14 bases between. CDR3 in amino acids: CASSPRAGRQPQHF. The CDR3 DNA follows: TGTGCCAGCAGCCCCAGGGCAGGGCGTCAGCCCCAGCATTTT.

This clonotype was counted at least ten times. The V gene is TRBV20-1, the J gene TRBJ2-3; no clear D. V dropped 3 bases and J dropped 6 bases, with 19 bases sitting between them. The CDR3 contains 15 residues. In germline, CDR1 is DFQATT, CDR2 SNEGSKA (reference sequence). CDR3 DNA sequence: TGCAGTGCTAGTATGGACGGCCGAGGTCGGGATACGCAGTATTTT. This encodes CSASMDGRGRDTQYF.

In its sample, this clonotype was seen many times. The chain combines TRBV5-1 with TRBJ2-3; D is possibly TRBD2 (5 bases). Per germline, CDR1 SGHRS and CDR2 YFSETQ. V lost 1 base to trimming and J lost 14 bases, with 17 bases between them. The CDR3 is made up of 13 amino acids. The CDR3 DNA is TGCGCCAGCAGCTTGTCGGAGACGGGAACGTGGTATTTT. Its translation is CASSLSETGTWYF.

This clonotype was counted a few times. The chain links TRBV5-1 to TRBJ2-5; 7 positions match TRBD2. Trimming removed 5 bases from V and 5 bases from J; junction bases left unmatched: 6. This CDR3 contains 13 residues. CDR1 and CDR2 (germline): SGHRS, YFSETQ. The CDR3 loop is CASRGEGQETQYF. The DNA of the CDR3 is TGCGCCAGCAGAGGGGAGGGTCAGGAGACCCAGTACTTC.

The gene calls are TRBV21-1 and TRBJ1-4. TRBV21-1 is marked as a pseudogene. CDR3 size: 14 residues. This CDR3 reads CASSTIQRDEKLFF. The CDR3 nucleotides are TGTGCCAGCAGTACTATCCAAAGGGATGAAAAACTGTTTTTT.

At least ten counts were recorded for this clonotype. The gene calls are TRBV20-1 and TRBJ2-1; no clear D. Germline CDR1 DFQATT, CDR2 SNEGSKA (reference sequence). V lost 0 bases to trimming and J lost 0 bases, with 6 bases between them. This CDR3 is 14 amino acids long. CDR3 DNA sequence: TGCAGTGCTAGAGACGCGGACTCCTACAATGAGCAGTTCTTC. This gives the protein CSARDADSYNEQFF.

This clonotype was detected a few times. The V gene is TRBV7-9, the J gene TRBJ2-2, with TRBD2 matching 7 bases. The CDR3 is 15 amino acids. V shed 10 bases, J shed 0 bases, and the junction held 8 bases outside the gene matches. Germline CDR1 reads SEHNR; CDR2 reads FQNEAQ (reference sequence). For the CDR3, the DNA is TGTGCCATGCATTTAGCGGGCCCGAACACCGGGGAGCTGTTTTTT. This sequence encodes CAMHLAGPNTGELFF.

This clonotype occurred many times. The rearrangement joins TRBV20-1 to TRBJ2-1, with a possible D match to TRBD1 (5 bases). V was cut by 6 bases and J by 8 bases, with 17 bases left in between. The CDR3 sequence is 13 residues long. Looked up from germline, CDR1 is DFQATT and CDR2 is SNEGSKA (reference sequence). The CDR3 nucleotides are TGCAGTGCCAATCTCGTCTGGGGCGATGAGCAGTTCTTC. Its protein is CSANLVWGDEQFF.

This clonotype has ten or more counts. V is TRBV9 and J is TRBJ2-7; D is unclear. From germline, CDR1 is SGDLS and CDR2 YYNGEE. V was pared by 0 bases and J by 2 bases, with 9 bases between. The CDR3 loop spans 14 amino acids. As DNA, the CDR3 is TGTGCCAGCAGCGTAGGTGCGGACCCCTACGAGCAGTACTTC. It codes for CASSVGADPYEQYF.